The 7 T cell receptor beta chains given below trace back to one sample, sequenced in a study of response to subunit inactivated influenza vaccine. MiXCR was run by TCRdb on the RT-PCR reads, yielding one entry per CDR3 protein. This table holds approximately 500,000 distinct CDR3 sequences, less than 25% found once. These data were also reused for a study on T cells expressing NK-cell markers. That study adds: UMI-tagged 5'RACE template switching yielded the TCR beta cDNA.

The sequencing here drew on CD4+ T cells sorted from PBMCs, taken about 12 days after vaccination. The receptors were sampled from a man between 50 and 59 years old who received an inactivated influenza vaccine.

The V gene is TRBV9, the J gene TRBJ1-6; D not certain. There are 15 residues in the CDR3. The germline V gene has CDR1 SGDLS and CDR2 YYNGEE. V was cut by 4 bases and J by 3 bases, with 11 bases left in between. The CDR3 nucleotides read TGTGCCAGCAGCCCGCGGTTGGACTATAATTCACCCCTCCACTTT. Encoded protein: CASSPRLDYNSPLHF.

The chain joins TRBV6-1 to TRBJ1-5; D call uncertain. This CDR3 region has 15 residues. The germline V gene has CDR1 MNHNS and CDR2 SASEGT. The V and J ends lost 7 bases and 5 bases respectively, with 18 bases between them. Here the CDR3 reads CASNSGGGIYQPQHF. The DNA for the CDR3 is TGTGCCAGCAACTCAGGAGGAGGGATATATCAGCCCCAGCATTTT.

The sample holds many counts of this clonotype. The gene calls are TRBV7-9 and TRBJ1-1; D uncertain. This CDR3 contains 14 residues. Per the germline V gene, CDR1 is SEHNR and CDR2 is FQNEAQ (reference sequence). Trimming pared 5 bases from V and 0 bases from J, leaving 10 bases between. CDR3 region: CASSTRTVNTEAFF. Written as DNA, the CDR3 is TGTGCCAGCAGCACCCGGACGGTGAACACTGAAGCTTTCTTT.

This chain joins TRBV20-1 and TRBJ2-7; D remains ambiguous. Germline CDR1 reads DFQATT; CDR2 reads SNEGSKA (reference sequence). The CDR3 spans 12 residues. V lost 3 bases and J lost 0, with 6 bases in between. For the CDR3, the DNA is TGCAGTGCTAGTAAAAGCTCCTACGAGCAGTACTTC. As protein: CSASKSSYEQYF.

In its sample, this clonotype was seen a few times. The V call is TRBV20-1, the J call TRBJ2-7; 9 nucleotides align to TRBD2. With V trimmed by 6 bases and J by 4 bases, 1 base remained unmatched. The germline V gene has CDR1 DFQATT and CDR2 SNEGSKA (reference sequence). The CDR3 runs to 11 residues. The CDR3 DNA reads as TGCAGTGCCCTAGCGGGGTACGAGCAGTACTTC. Amino acids: CSALAGYEQYF.

At least ten counts were recorded for this clonotype. This chain connects TRBV29-1 to TRBJ2-1; TRBD1 agrees at 8 bases. There are 13 residues in the CDR3. The V gene's germline CDR1 is SQVTM and CDR2 ANQGSEA. V trimming: 2 bases; J trimming: 11 bases; junction bases outside the gene matches: 8. The CDR3 region has the DNA TGCAGCGTTGAAACAAACCGACAGGGGCAGCAGTTCTTC. This gives the protein CSVETNRQGQQFF.

The chain links TRBV7-8 to TRBJ2-7; 7 nucleotides line up with TRBD2. This CDR3 has 15 amino acids. V trimming: 1 base; J trimming: 3 bases; junction bases outside the gene matches: 6. Germline assignment: CDR1 SGHVS and CDR2 FQNEAQ. The CDR3 loop is CASSLGGGTSYEQYF. CDR3 bases: TGTGCCAGCAGCTTAGGGGGGGGTACCAGCTACGAGCAGTACTTC. The full variable domain, rest sourced from reference TRBV7-8 and TRBJ2-7, is GAGVSQSPRYKVAKRGQDVALRCDPISGHVSLFWYQQALGQGPEFLTYFQNEAQLDKSGLPSDRFFAERPEGSVSTLKIQRTQQEDSAVYLCASSLGGGTSYEQYFGPGTRLTVT.